A selection of T cell receptor beta chains follows, all from one sample in a study of blood T cells in healthy people across ages. TCRdb re-called the 5' RACE reads through MiXCR, storing one row per CDR3 protein. In the table there are 1.5 million to 2 million distinct CDR3 sequences, roughly 28% of which are singletons. Sequencing input: blood. These receptors all come from a woman in her 30s in good health. Both conserved end residues are part of each CDR3. Each record gives: D gene, V gene, clone size, J gene, CDR3 protein, CDR3 DNA. D genes are given only for firm matches. Not every row has a clone size; where given, it reads once, few, many or a size class.

TRBD2	TRBV2	few	TRBJ2-1	CARSEETSGYNEQFF	TGTGCCCGCAGTGAAGAGACTAGCGGGTATAATGAGCAGTTCTTC
TRBD2	TRBV24-1	few	TRBJ2-1	CATRTLAGSGPNEQFF	TGTGCCACCAGGACTTTAGCGGGATCCGGTCCTAATGAGCAGTTCTTC
.	TRBV2	few	TRBJ2-4	CASSEEGIVQYF	TGTGCCAGCAGTGAAGAGGGGATAGTTCAGTACTTC
.	TRBV7-2	.	TRBJ2-1	CASSPIIGEQFF	TGTGCCAGCAGCCCCATTATCGGTGAGCAGTTCTTC
TRBD1	TRBV5-1	.	TRBJ1-5	CASRAGTGIGQPQHF	TGCGCCAGCAGGGCCGGGACAGGGATCGGTCAGCCCCAGCATTTT
.	TRBV5-1	many	TRBJ2-1	CASGAGSSSYNEQFF	TGCGCCAGCGGGGCAGGATCAAGCTCCTACAATGAGCAGTTCTTC
TRBD1	TRBV5-1	few	TRBJ2-7	CASSPSGTGGQYEQYF	TGCGCCAGCAGTCCTTCGGGGACAGGGGGTCAATACGAGCAGTACTTC
.	TRBV7-3	few	TRBJ2-5	CASSLRGGAGFETQYF	TGTGCCAGCAGCTTAAGGGGCGGGGCAGGGTTTGAGACCCAGTACTTC
.	TRBV10-3	few	TRBJ2-7	CASGGHHNSYEQYF	TGTGCCTCCGGGGGACACCACAACTCCTACGAGCAGTACTTC
.	TRBV24-1	.	TRBJ1-2	CATSDHHGPYYGYTF	TGTGCCACCAGTGATCACCACGGACCCTACTATGGCTACACCTTC
TRBD1	TRBV20-1	.	TRBJ2-3	CSASAGQVADTQYF	TGCAGCGCTTCCGCGGGACAGGTGGCAGATACGCAGTATTTT
.	TRBV6-6	.	TRBJ1-2	CASSYVVGRYGYTF	TGTGCCAGCAGTTACGTAGTGGGGAGGTATGGCTACACCTTC
TRBD1	TRBV7-2	many	TRBJ2-7	CASSAGTGYYEQYF	TGTGCCAGCAGCGCGGGGACAGGGTATTACGAGCAGTACTTC
.	TRBV18	.	TRBJ2-7	CASSPKDYEQYF	TGTGCCAGCTCACCAAAAGACTACGAGCAGTACTTC
TRBD2	TRBV12-3/TRBV12-4	many	TRBJ2-7	CASSSSGGAREQYF	TGTGCCAGCAGTTCGAGCGGGGGGGCTCGCGAGCAGTACTTC
.	TRBV9	.	TRBJ2-5	CASSAGTPAETQYF	TGTGCCAGCAGCGCCGGGACCCCAGCGGAGACCCAGTACTTC
.	TRBV10-3	.	TRBJ2-3	CAISAGDADTQYF	TGTGCCATCAGTGCAGGGGACGCAGATACGCAGTATTTT
TRBD2	TRBV20-1	many	TRBJ2-7	CSAKTSGSYEQYF	TGCAGTGCTAAAACTAGCGGGAGTTACGAGCAGTACTTC
TRBD2	TRBV20-1	.	TRBJ2-7	CSARTGREASYEQYF	TGCAGTGCTCGCACAGGGCGGGAGGCTTCCTACGAGCAGTACTTC
TRBD1	TRBV20-1	many	TRBJ1-4	CSADDPGGGEKLFF	TGCAGTGCTGACGACCCAGGGGGCGGTGAAAAACTGTTTTTT
TRBD2	TRBV20-1	few	TRBJ2-1	CSASGGGRAAEQFF	TGCAGTGCTAGTGGTGGCGGGAGGGCGGCTGAGCAGTTCTTC
TRBD2	TRBV29-1	.	TRBJ2-3	CGVRGLAGRTQYF	TGCGGCGTACGCGGACTAGCGGGCCGTACGCAGTATTTT
.	TRBV3-1	.	TRBJ1-5	CASSPKPGRDQPQHF	TGTGCCAGCAGCCCCAAACCGGGACGGGATCAGCCCCAGCATTTT
.	TRBV15	few	TRBJ1-6	CATSRDLGHNSPLHF	TGTGCCACCAGCAGAGACTTAGGGCATAATTCACCCCTCCACTTT
.	TRBV7-9	few	TRBJ2-1	CASSGSRLVGKVEQFF	TGTGCCAGCAGCGGAAGCCGACTAGTGGGTAAGGTTGAGCAGTTCTTC
TRBD1	TRBV7-7	many	TRBJ2-2	CASSPRDRGTGELFF	TGTGCCAGCAGCCCCCGGGACAGGGGGACCGGGGAGCTGTTTTTT
TRBD1	TRBV7-9	few	TRBJ1-2	CASSTKITGVRNYGYTF	TGTGCCAGCAGTACAAAGATAACAGGGGTTCGGAACTATGGCTACACCTTC
.	TRBV4-1	few	TRBJ2-1	CASSQSEGTSYNEQFF	TGCGCCAGCAGCCAAAGTGAGGGGACCTCCTACAATGAGCAGTTCTTC
TRBD2	TRBV20-1	.	TRBJ2-7	CSARATSGSIYEQYF	TGCAGTGCTAGAGCGACTAGCGGGAGTATCTACGAGCAGTACTTC
.	TRBV2	once	TRBJ2-2	CAGTRDRAPTGELFF	TGTGCCGGCACTCGGGACCGCGCACCGACCGGGGAGCTGTTTTTT
.	TRBV7-9	.	TRBJ2-4	CASSLGVGVNIQYF	TGTGCCAGCAGCCTGGGGGTCGGCGTGAACATTCAGTACTTC
.	TRBV20-1	few	TRBJ2-1	CSAPGEGVDNEQFF	TGCAGTGCTCCTGGGGAGGGGGTCGACAATGAGCAGTTCTTC